A single T cell receptor beta chain is shown here with its context. The source of the sample is a study of monozygotic twins with inflammatory bowel disease. There are 12 residues in the CDR3. CDR1 SGHNT and CDR2 YYREEE come from the germline V gene (reference sequence). TCRdb processed the 5' RACE reads again and assigns one entry to each CDR3 protein, with no DNA. The sample includes 400,000 or so distinct CDR3 sequences. The sequenced sample was blood. The rearrangement uses TRBV5-4 and TRBJ1-6. The sequence derives from a human donor with ulcerative colitis or Crohn's disease, or a healthy co-twin of an affected twin (not recorded which). CDR3 protein: CASSLEDSPLHF. Variable domain in full (rest from reference TRBV5-4 and TRBJ1-6): ETGVTQSPTHLIKTRGQQVTLRCSSQSGHNTVSWYQQALGQGPQFIFQYYREEENGRGNFPPRFSGLQFPNYSSELNVNALELDDSALYLCASSLEDSPLHFGNGTRLTVT.